This T cell receptor beta chain was captured in a study of blood T cell repertoires in COVID-19 (TCRdb year 2020). For context, the study as a whole: Samples from collaborators originated in the United States, Italy and Spain and spanned both the acute and convalescent phases of COVID-19. The prospective study material was composed of cDNA or gDNA derived from T cells, B-cell-depleted T cells, or PBMCs. Subjects who had been exposed to COVID-19, were actively infected with it, or had recovered from it provided the deeply sampled blood TCRbeta repertoires that made up the dataset. The repertoires were released in a freely available public database meant as a resource for research on the immune response to SARS-CoV-2. The samples were drawn from the first 160 participants of the ongoing ImmuneRACE study and from some 1,300 subjects provided by 6 global collaborators. Sample metadata almost always included a de-identified subject ID, COVID-19 status, age in years and sex. Where available, HLA class I and class II types were obtained from metadata supplied by the sample provider rather than from assay-based typing.

Concerning this clone itself: The antigen it binds to is not known. Base-call qualities are not available, and no considerably larger clone is one nucleotide away.

Unmatched junction bases come to 8, with V trimmed by 1 base and J by 5 bases. Measured from the cysteine to the phenylalanine, the CDR3 is 16 residues long. The kept DNA is CDR3 alone, 48 bases in frame from the first base. Via the germline V gene, CDR1 is SGHAT and CDR2 FQNNGV. Broader findings and caveats from the paper: The amount of clinical and demographic metadata varied by source and participant and was provided uncurated.

The immunoSEQ Assay, a bias-controlled multiplex PCR, was used to amplify TCRbeta CDR3 regions from genomic DNA. As for the authors' bioinformatics: Nucleated cell counts per sample were estimated from amplification of reference gene primers within the assay. To quantify the absolute abundance of each unique TCRbeta CDR3 rearrangement, sequence reads were collapsed and filtered. For each sample, productive Simpson clonality was calculated as the square root of Simpson's diversity index over productive rearrangements. The table comes from immuneACCESS by way of TCRdb, which keeps in-frame sequences with V and J called. Part of the clones is missing from these tables; in studies checked, under half for an unresolved V gene and the rest for unknown reasons. That table supplies the V and J calls and clone size; D and trimming were determined from the DNA. Present in this sample are tens of thousands of clones, 87% of which were seen just once. The ten largest account for about a tenth of the sample.

Whole blood was collected in K2EDTA tubes by collaborating institutions according to the institutions' own protocols. For TCRbeta analysis, collaborator samples were shipped as frozen whole blood, as isolated PBMCs, or as DNA extracted from either sample type. The sequence is built from TRBV11-2 and TRBJ2-5, and 9 junctional nucleotides match TRBD1. This receptor was identified in a human donor in a cohort sampled during active COVID-19. The sequenced sample consisted of peripheral blood. The DNA reads TGTGCCAGCAGCTTAGGAGTGGACAGGGGCTTGGAGACCCAGTACTTC. The resulting protein is CASSLGVDRGLETQYF. Where the CDR3 stops, the reference TRBV11-2 and TRBJ2-5 genes take over; the full variable domain is EAGVAQSPRYKIIEKRQSVAFWCNPISGHATLYWYQQILGQGPKLLIQFQNNGVVDDSQLPKDRFSAERLKGVDSTLKIQPAKLEDSAVYLCASSLGVDRGLETQYFGPGTRLLVL.